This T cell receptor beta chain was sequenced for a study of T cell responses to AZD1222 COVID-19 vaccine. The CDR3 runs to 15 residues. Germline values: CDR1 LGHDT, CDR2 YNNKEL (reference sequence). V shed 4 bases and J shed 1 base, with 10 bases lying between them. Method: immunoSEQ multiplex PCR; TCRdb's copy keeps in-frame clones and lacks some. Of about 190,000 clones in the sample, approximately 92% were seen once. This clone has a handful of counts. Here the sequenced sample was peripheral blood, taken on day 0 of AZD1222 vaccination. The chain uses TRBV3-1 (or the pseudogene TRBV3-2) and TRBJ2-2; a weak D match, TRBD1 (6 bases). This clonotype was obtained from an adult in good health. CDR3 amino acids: CASSPLRGNTGELFF. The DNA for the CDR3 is TGTGCCAGCAGCCCCCTCAGGGGGAACACCGGGGAGCTGTTTTTT.